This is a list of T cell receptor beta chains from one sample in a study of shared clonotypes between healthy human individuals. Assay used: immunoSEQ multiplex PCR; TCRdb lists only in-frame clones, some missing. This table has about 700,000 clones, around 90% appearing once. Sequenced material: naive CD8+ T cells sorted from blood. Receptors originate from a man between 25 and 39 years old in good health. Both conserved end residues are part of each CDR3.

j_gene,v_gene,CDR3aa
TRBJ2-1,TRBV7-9,CASSIGLAGASPTYNEQFF
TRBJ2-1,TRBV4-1,CASSQEPVESGRTYNEQFF
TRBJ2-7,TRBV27,CASRLAGSYEQYF
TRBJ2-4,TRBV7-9,CASSSSGLGFKNIQYF
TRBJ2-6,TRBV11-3,CASSIEKSRQSRANVLTF
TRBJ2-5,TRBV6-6,CASSYSMREDQETQYF
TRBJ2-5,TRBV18,CASSPGLVLTQETQYF
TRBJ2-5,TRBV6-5,CASGLTSETQYF
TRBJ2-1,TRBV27,CASSLSGSLNEQFF
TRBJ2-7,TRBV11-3,CASSSPGALNYEQYF
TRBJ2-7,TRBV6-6,CASSYSREQYF
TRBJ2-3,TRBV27,CASSFYDSPTDTQYF
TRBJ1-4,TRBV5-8,CASSLDTDDEKLFF
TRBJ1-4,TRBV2,CASSVDVSGQGPLATNEKLFF
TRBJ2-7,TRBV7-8,CASSYGDTYEQYF
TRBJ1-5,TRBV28,CASSSGQLLEQPQHF
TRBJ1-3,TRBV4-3,CASSQDPIGTSGNTIYF
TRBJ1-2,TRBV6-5,CASSYDGVFGGYTF
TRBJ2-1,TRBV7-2,CASSHEASSYNEQFF
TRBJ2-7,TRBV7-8,CASSLLASGRQDEQYF
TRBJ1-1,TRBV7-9,CASSFLGQGNTEAFF
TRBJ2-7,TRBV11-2,CASSLFSPLEYF
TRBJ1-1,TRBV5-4,CASSLLRDPNTEAFF
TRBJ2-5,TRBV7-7,CAIHLPQETQYF
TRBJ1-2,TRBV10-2,CASSESPGDYGYTF
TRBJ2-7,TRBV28,CASTDISYEQYF
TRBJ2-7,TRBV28,CASSIDGVYYEQYF
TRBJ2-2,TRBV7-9,CASRGLAANTGELFF
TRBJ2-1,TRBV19,CASSLKGTGASEQFF
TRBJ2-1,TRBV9,CASSVSGFSYNEQFF
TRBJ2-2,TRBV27,CASTLAGGLSGTGELFF
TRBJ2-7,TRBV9,CASSVAGGIGPYEQYF
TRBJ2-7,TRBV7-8,CASSLETPWTSGSDEQYF
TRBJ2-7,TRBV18,CASSPGNYEQYF
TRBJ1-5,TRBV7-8,CASSLAQGADQPQHF
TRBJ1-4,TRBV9,CASSVDAATNEKLFF
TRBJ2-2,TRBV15,CATSRGRLAAGVGTGELFF
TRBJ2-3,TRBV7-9,CASSPPAGMDTQYF
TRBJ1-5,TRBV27,CASAGAASSNQPQHF
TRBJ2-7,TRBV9,CASSLDRDYEQYF
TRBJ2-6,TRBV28,CASSSPTGNSGTNVLTF
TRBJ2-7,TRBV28,CASSFSGLAGVHEQYF
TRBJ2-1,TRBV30,CAWSGLGGSSYNEQFF
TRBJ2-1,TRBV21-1,CASSATDHKDEQFF
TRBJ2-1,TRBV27,CASSPLSRTDSSYNEQFF
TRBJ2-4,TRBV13,CASSFGTATAYF
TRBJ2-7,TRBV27,CATLSGHEQYF
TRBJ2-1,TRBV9,CASSVGGAAYNEQFF
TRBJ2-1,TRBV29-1,CSGDLDEQFF
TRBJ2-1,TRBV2,CASRDRRSYNEQFF
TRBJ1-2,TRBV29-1,CSAATGTYGYTF
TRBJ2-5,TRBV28,CASSPLAGTSGQETQYF
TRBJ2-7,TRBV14,CASSQGPGYEQYF